This TCR beta chain was captured in a study of T cells in Graves' hyperthyroidism and ophthalmopathy. Study-level information: Before any treatment, at initial diagnosis, peripheral blood was collected. Findings of the study overall: Ophthalmopathy was separated from stable hyperthyroidism by a 13 V-J model. In blood, most of the thyroid clonotypes expanded above 0.001 were also present.

Criteria for exclusion of patients were uncontrolled infection, other autoimmune disease, pregnancy or lactation. Worth noting for this clonotype: As yet, its antigen is unknown. At one end, the junction sequence differs from germline, possibly due to a read error.

RNA transcripts yielded amplified TCR beta CDR3 regions. HTBI primers drove first-round RT-PCR of the TCR CDR3. A single record per CDR3 protein comes from TCRdb applying MiXCR to the multiplex PCR reads. The sample records hundreds of thousands of distinct CDR3 sequences, around 24% being singletons. The CDR3 is made up of 15 amino acids. From germline, CDR1 is MNHEY and CDR2 SMNVEV (reference sequence). Sequenced: blood. This TCR was sampled from a woman aged 25-40 years with Graves' ophthalmopathy. This chain joins TRBV27 and TRBJ1-5; D is possibly TRBD1 (5 bases). The CDR3 nucleotides are TGTGTCAGCAGTAACCTCGAGGGACCGCTAGAGCCCCAGCATTTT. This sequence encodes CVSSNLEGPLEPQHF.